The rows below give T cell receptor beta chains drawn from one sample of a study of beta chain features in type 1 diabetes. Method: immunoSEQ multiplex PCR; TCRdb's copy keeps in-frame clones and lacks some. The sample records under 900,000 clones, about a sixth being singletons. Sequencing used naive CD4+ T cells from blood. The receptors were sampled from a woman aged 18-35 years in good health. Each CDR3 is given with its conserved first and last residue. The D gene is left open where the match is weak. Rows give clone size only sometimes, using once, few, many, or a class for an expanded clone.

clone size	D gene	V gene	J gene	CDR3 protein	CDR3 DNA
.	.	TRBV7-2	TRBJ2-7	CASSPPAGASYEQYF	TGTGCCAGCAGCCCCCCGGCCGGGGCCTCCTACGAGCAGTACTTC
few	.	TRBV19	TRBJ1-3	CASSIQFSAAGNTIYF	TGTGCCAGTAGTATACAGTTTTCGGCAGCTGGAAACACCATATATTTT
.	TRBD1	TRBV7-3	TRBJ2-3	CASSPTGGNIDTQYF	TGTGCCAGCAGCCCGACAGGGGGCAACATAGATACGCAGTATTTT
.	TRBD2	TRBV4-1	TRBJ2-1	CASSTLAGNYNEQFF	TGCGCCAGCAGCACACTAGCGGGAAACTACAATGAGCAGTTCTTC
few	.	TRBV5-1	TRBJ2-2	CASSSGTTNTGELFF	TGCGCCAGCAGCTCCGGGACAACGAACACCGGGGAGCTGTTTTTT
.	.	TRBV28	TRBJ2-1	CASSPNPGYYNEQFF	TGTGCCAGCAGTCCAAATCCAGGGTACTACAATGAGCAGTTCTTC
.	TRBD2	TRBV7-2	TRBJ2-1	CASSPGLLSYNEQFF	TGTGCCAGCAGCCCGGGACTACTCTCCTACAATGAGCAGTTCTTC
few	.	TRBV7-9	TRBJ2-1	CASSPRDQGRYANEQFF	TGTGCCAGCAGCCCGAGGGACCAGGGACGCTATGCTAATGAGCAGTTCTTC
.	.	TRBV27	TRBJ2-1	CASSLVAEEDEQFF	TGTGCCAGCAGTTTAGTAGCGGAAGAAGATGAGCAGTTCTTC
.	.	TRBV10-3	TRBJ2-2	CAIRGGENTGELFF	TGTGCCATCAGAGGGGGGGAGAACACCGGGGAGCTGTTTTTT
.	TRBD1	TRBV5-1	TRBJ2-5	CASSYLETGEETQYF	TGCGCCAGCAGTTACCTGGAGACAGGGGAAGAGACCCAGTACTTC
.	TRBD1	TRBV28	TRBJ2-5	CASSSSSGTGEVQYF	TGTGCCAGCAGTTCTTCTTCCGGGACAGGGGAGGTCCAGTACTTC
few	.	TRBV10-2	TRBJ1-2	CASSDTVGGYTF	TGCGCCAGCAGTGATACAGTTGGGGGCTACACCTTC
.	.	TRBV4-3	TRBJ2-2	CASSLGQVSNTGELFF	TGCGCCAGCAGCCTAGGGCAGGTGTCTAACACCGGGGAGCTGTTTTTT
few	.	TRBV25-1	TRBJ2-7	CASSERPNHYEQYF	TGTGCCAGCAGTGAGAGGCCGAACCACTACGAGCAGTACTTC
.	.	TRBV5-4	TRBJ2-1	CASSLGAASYNEQFF	TGTGCCAGCAGCTTAGGGGCCGCCTCCTACAATGAGCAGTTCTTC
.	.	TRBV28	TRBJ2-1	CASTSDTLNEQFF	TGTGCCAGCACTTCGGACACACTCAATGAGCAGTTCTTC
.	.	TRBV7-9	TRBJ1-1	CASSLKSTAGEAFF	TGTGCCAGCAGCTTAAAATCTACGGCAGGTGAAGCTTTCTTT